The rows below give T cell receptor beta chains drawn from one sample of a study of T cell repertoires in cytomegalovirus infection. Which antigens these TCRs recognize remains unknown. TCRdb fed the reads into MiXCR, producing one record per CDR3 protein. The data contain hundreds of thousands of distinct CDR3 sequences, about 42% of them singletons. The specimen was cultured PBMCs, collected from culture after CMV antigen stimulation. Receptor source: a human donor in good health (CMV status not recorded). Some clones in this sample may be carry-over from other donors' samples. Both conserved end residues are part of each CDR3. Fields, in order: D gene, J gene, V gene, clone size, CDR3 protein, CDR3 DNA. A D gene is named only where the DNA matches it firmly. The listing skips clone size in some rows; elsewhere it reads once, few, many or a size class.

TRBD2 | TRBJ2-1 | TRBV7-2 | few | CASSPRLAGGGSNEQFF | TGTGCCAGCAGCCCCAGACTAGCGGGAGGCGGTAGTAATGAGCAGTTCTTC
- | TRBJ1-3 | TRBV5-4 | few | CASSLFLSGGSGNTIYF | TGTGCCAGCAGCTTGTTCCTTTCGGGGGGCAGTGGAAACACCATATATTTT
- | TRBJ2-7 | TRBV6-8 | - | CASSALQGIRYEQYF | TGTGCCAGCAGTGCCCTCCAGGGCATTAGGTACGAGCAGTACTTC
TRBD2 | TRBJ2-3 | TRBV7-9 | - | CASSLNTGLAGRGTQYF | TGTGCCAGCAGCTTAAATACCGGACTAGCGGGAAGGGGTACGCAGTATTTT
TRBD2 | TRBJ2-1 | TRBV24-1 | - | CATSDRGSGSRGEQFF | TGTGCCACCAGTGATAGAGGTAGCGGGAGTCGCGGTGAGCAGTTCTTC
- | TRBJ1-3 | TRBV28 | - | CASSPGDSSGNTIYF | TGTGCCAGCAGTCCGGGGGATAGCTCTGGAAACACCATATATTTT
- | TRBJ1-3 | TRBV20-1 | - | CSARRASGNTIYF | TGCAGTGCCCGGCGGGCCTCTGGAAACACCATATATTTT
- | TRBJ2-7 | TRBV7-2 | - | CASSLRSSEGYEQYF | TGTGCCAGCAGCTTAAGATCTTCCGAAGGCTACGAGCAGTACTTC
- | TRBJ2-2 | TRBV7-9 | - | CASSFGGGLGELFF | TGTGCCAGCAGCTTCGGCGGGGGCCTCGGGGAGCTGTTTTTT
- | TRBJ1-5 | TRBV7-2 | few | CASSFNNQPQHF | TGTGCCAGCAGCTTTAACAATCAGCCCCAGCATTTT
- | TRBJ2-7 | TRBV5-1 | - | CANTAKGNSEQYF | TGCGCCAACACCGCTAAGGGAAATTCCGAGCAGTACTTC
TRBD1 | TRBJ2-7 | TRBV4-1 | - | CASSQDFDRGHFYEQYF | TGCGCCAGCAGCCAAGATTTTGACAGGGGCCACTTTTACGAGCAGTACTTC
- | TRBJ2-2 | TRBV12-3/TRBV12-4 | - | CASSSGASANTGELFF | TGTGCCAGCAGTTCCGGGGCTAGCGCGAACACCGGGGAGCTGTTTTTT
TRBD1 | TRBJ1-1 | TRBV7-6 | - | CASSLASGGDTEAFF | TGTGCCAGCAGCTTAGCTTCAGGGGGAGACACTGAAGCTTTCTTT
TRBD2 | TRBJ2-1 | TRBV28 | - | CASSFRRGGLAIDEQFF | TGTGCCAGCAGTTTCCGGAGGGGGGGACTAGCAATCGATGAGCAGTTCTTC
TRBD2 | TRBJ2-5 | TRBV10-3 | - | CAISERGGLETQYF | TGTGCCATCAGTGAGAGGGGAGGGTTGGAGACCCAGTACTTC
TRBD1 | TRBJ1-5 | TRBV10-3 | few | CAISSGQGAGDNQPQHF | TGTGCCATCAGCTCGGGACAGGGGGCGGGAGACAATCAGCCCCAGCATTTT
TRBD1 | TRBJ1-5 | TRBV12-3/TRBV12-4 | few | CASSDRVNQPQHF | TGTGCCAGCAGCGACAGGGTGAATCAGCCCCAGCATTTT
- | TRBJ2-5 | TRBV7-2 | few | CASSQRQTQYF | TGTGCCAGCAGCCAGAGACAGACCCAGTACTTC
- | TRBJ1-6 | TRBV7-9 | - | CASSRDGSPLHF | TGTGCCAGCAGCCGGGATGGTTCACCCCTCCACTTT
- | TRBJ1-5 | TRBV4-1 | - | CASSQDVEQLLHQPQHF | TGCGCCAGCAGCCAAGATGTGGAACAGCTCCTCCATCAGCCCCAGCATTTT
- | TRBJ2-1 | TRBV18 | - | CASSEQGGDYDEQFF | TGTGCCAGCTCCGAACAAGGTGGAGATTACGATGAGCAGTTCTTC
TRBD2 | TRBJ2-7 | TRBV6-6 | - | CASSYVAGGGYEQYF | TGTGCCAGCAGTTACGTGGCCGGGGGGGGCTACGAGCAGTACTTC
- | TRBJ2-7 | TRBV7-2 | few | CASSEGVYEQYF | TGTGCCAGCAGCGAGGGGGTCTACGAGCAGTACTTC
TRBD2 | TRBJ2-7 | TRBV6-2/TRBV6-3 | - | CASRTSGYSYEQYF | TGTGCCAGCAGGACTAGCGGCTACTCCTACGAGCAGTACTTC
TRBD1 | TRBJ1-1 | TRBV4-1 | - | CASSQEGTGSRRTEAFF | TGCGCCAGCAGCCAAGAGGGGACAGGTAGCCGGCGCACTGAAGCTTTCTTT
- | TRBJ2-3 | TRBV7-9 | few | CASSPGFGRRGTDTQYF | TGTGCCAGCAGCCCCGGGTTTGGGAGAAGGGGCACAGATACGCAGTATTTT
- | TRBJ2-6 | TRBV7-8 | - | CASSLTPGAADSGANVLTF | TGTGCCAGCAGCTTAACCCCTGGGGCTGCCGACTCTGGGGCCAACGTCCTGACTTTC
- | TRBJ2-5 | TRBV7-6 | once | CASSLGVSGGRGETQYF | TGTGCCAGCAGCTTAGGGGTCTCGGGGGGCCGAGGAGAGACCCAGTACTTC
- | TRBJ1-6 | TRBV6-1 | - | CASSEGQGRRSPLHF | TGTGCCAGCAGTGAAGGGCAGGGAAGGAGGTCACCCCTCCACTTT
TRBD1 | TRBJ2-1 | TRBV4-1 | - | CASSPGTVSYNEQFF | TGCGCCAGCAGCCCTGGGACAGTCTCCTACAATGAGCAGTTCTTC
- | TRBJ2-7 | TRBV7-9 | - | CASSSLAGLAEQYF | TGTGCCAGCAGCTCCCTGGCTGGTCTCGCCGAGCAGTACTTC
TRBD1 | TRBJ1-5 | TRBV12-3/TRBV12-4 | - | CASSFAQGVNQPQHF | TGTGCCAGCAGTTTTGCACAGGGGGTGAATCAGCCCCAGCATTTT
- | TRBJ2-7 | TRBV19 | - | CASSIASLGPYEQYF | TGTGCCAGTAGTATCGCATCCCTCGGGCCCTACGAGCAGTACTTC
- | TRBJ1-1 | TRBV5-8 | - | CASSFQGFMNTEAFF | TGTGCCAGCAGCTTCCAGGGATTCATGAACACTGAAGCTTTCTTT
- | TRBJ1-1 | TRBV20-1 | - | CSVQQGSLIVTEAFF | TGCAGTGTGCAGCAGGGCTCTTTGATTGTCACTGAAGCTTTCTTT
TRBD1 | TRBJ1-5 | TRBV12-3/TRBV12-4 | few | CASKQGAGGGNQPQHF | TGTGCCAGCAAACAGGGGGCCGGGGGGGGCAATCAGCCCCAGCATTTT
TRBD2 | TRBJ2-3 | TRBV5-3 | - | CASSWGGQGTDTQYF | TGTGCCAGCAGCTGGGGAGGGCAGGGCACAGATACGCAGTATTTT
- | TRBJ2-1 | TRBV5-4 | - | CASSRGWGPGNEQFF | TGTGCCAGCAGCCGCGGATGGGGGCCGGGGAATGAGCAGTTCTTC
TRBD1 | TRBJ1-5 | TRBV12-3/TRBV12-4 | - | CASRGDSYQPQHF | TGTGCCAGCAGGGGGGACAGTTATCAGCCCCAGCATTTT
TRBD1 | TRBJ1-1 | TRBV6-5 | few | CATGSKTGGANEAFF | TGTGCCACAGGATCGAAAACAGGGGGCGCGAATGAAGCTTTCTTT
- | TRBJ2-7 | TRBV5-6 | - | CASSIMGEQYF | TGTGCCAGCAGCATCATGGGGGAGCAGTACTTC
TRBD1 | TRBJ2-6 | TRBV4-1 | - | CASSPADRGWFGANVLTF | TGCGCCAGCAGCCCTGCCGACAGGGGTTGGTTCGGGGCCAACGTCCTGACTTTC
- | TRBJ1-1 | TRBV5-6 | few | CASSSVPGQMNTEAFF | TGTGCCAGCAGCTCGGTACCCGGACAGATGAACACTGAAGCTTTCTTT
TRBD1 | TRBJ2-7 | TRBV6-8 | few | CASNRGQALGEQYF | TGTGCCAGCAATCGGGGACAGGCCCTCGGCGAGCAGTACTTC
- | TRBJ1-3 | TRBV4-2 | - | CASSQGPGTGNTIYF | TGTGCCAGCAGCCAAGGACCAGGGACTGGAAACACCATATATTTT
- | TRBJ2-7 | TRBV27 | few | CASSLMGAVTSYEQYF | TGTGCCAGCAGTTTAATGGGGGCCGTAACCTCCTACGAGCAGTACTTC
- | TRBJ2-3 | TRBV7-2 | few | CASSLVQSQYF | TGTGCCAGCAGCTTAGTTCAGTCGCAGTATTTT
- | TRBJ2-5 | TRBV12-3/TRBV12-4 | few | CASSLLGAYEYF | TGTGCCAGCAGTTTACTCGGGGCGTACGAGTACTTC
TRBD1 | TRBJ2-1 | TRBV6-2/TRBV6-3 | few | CASNWDRGSNEQFF | TGTGCCAGCAACTGGGACAGGGGTAGTAATGAGCAGTTCTTC
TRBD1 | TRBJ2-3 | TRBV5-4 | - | CASSLVGQGPDTQYF | TGTGCCAGCAGCTTGGTGGGACAGGGTCCAGATACGCAGTATTTT
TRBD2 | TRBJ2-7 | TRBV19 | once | CASSAREKAGIYEQYF | TGTGCCAGTAGTGCTCGGGAGAAAGCGGGGATCTACGAGCAGTACTTC
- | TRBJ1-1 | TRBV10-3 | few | CAISKTVGTEAFF | TGTGCCATCAGTAAGACAGTGGGCACTGAAGCTTTCTTT
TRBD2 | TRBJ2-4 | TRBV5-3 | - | CASSLKLADKNIQYF | TGTGCCAGCAGCTTAAAACTAGCGGATAAAAACATTCAGTACTTC
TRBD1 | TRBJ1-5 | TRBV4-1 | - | CASSRRTGDFSNQPQHF | TGCGCCAGCAGCCGCCGGACAGGGGACTTTAGCAATCAGCCCCAGCATTTT
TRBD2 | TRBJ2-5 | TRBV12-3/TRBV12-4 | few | CASHRSSGGETQYF | TGTGCCAGCCATCGATCTAGCGGGGGTGAGACCCAGTACTTC
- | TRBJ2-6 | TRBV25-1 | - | CASSEWGAGANVLTF | TGTGCCAGCAGTGAATGGGGGGCAGGGGCCAACGTCCTGACTTTC